The clone carrying this T cell receptor beta chain turned up a few times. Antigen: not known. The CDR3 runs to 16 residues. Per germline, CDR1 GTSNPN and CDR2 SVGIG (reference sequence). Trimming stripped 3 bases from V and 1 base from J, with 16 bases between. The data are from a study of neoadjuvant nivolumab and ipilimumab in lung cancer. Libraries were prepared by immunoSEQ multiplex PCR; TCRdb keeps only in-frame clonotypes and omits some of them. The table has over 20,000 clones, 82% seen once. Study conclusions and caveats: TCR clonality did not significantly correlate with pathologic tumor regression.

The rearrangement links TRBV30 to TRBJ2-4, with D maybe TRBD2 (6 bases). This sample comprised tumor tissue, obtained after neoadjuvant nivolumab, alone or with ipilimumab, at or shortly before surgery. This clonotype was obtained from an adult with non-small cell lung cancer. CDR3 sequence: CAWRASMAGAKNIQYF. The CDR3 coding sequence is TGTGCCTGGAGGGCCTCGATGGCGGGGGCCAAAAACATTCAGTACTTC.